The entry that follows covers one T cell receptor beta chain sequence. The data were obtained in a study of blood T cell repertoires in COVID-19. Looking at the study overall: Acute and convalescent COVID-19 specimens originated in the United States, Italy and Spain.

Germline V gene sequence: CDR1 SEHNR, CDR2 FQNEAQ (reference sequence). V gave up 1 base and J gave up 1 base; unmatched junction bases: 15. The CDR3 extends over 19 amino acids. TCRdb's table, derived via immunoSEQ multiplex PCR, lists solely in-frame clones and lacks some. Of approximately 27,000 clones listed, 80% to 90% are singletons. The receptor was derived from a man in his fifties or sixties with acute or convalescent COVID-19. Sequencing input: peripheral blood. The chain is built from TRBV7-9 and TRBJ2-5, with 7 bases fitting TRBD2. The CDR3 bases are TGTGCCAGCAGCTTAGATTTTGGGGAGGCGGGAGAGTCCCAAGAGACCCAGTACTTC. Encoded protein: CASSLDFGEAGESQETQYF. Drawing the rest from reference TRBV7-9 and TRBJ2-5, the complete variable domain is DTGVSQNPRHKITKRGQNVTFRCDPISEHNRLYWYRQTLGQGPEFLTYFQNEAQLEKSRLLSDRFSAERPKGSFSTLEIQRTEQGDSAMYLCASSLDFGEAGESQETQYFGPGTRLLVL.